This T cell receptor (beta chain) was profiled in a study of cytomegalovirus exposure and HLA in healthy donors. CDR1 and CDR2 from the germline V gene are SGHRS and YFSETQ. This CDR3 spans 13 amino acids. With 4 bases removed from V and 8 bases from J, the gap between germline ends came to 12 bases. This clone was seen just once. Its antigen is still unknown. Overall study results and limits: Differences between HLA loci emerged in a later analysis of TCR association rates, with DRB1 most and HLA-C fewest.

The PCR employed 60 Vbeta primers together with 13 Jbeta primers. Here immunoSEQ multiplex PCR was the method, and the copy in TCRdb shows in-frame clones only, minus some. The sample lists about 150,000 clones, approximately 80% seen once, with approximately 2% in the top ten. The receptor's source is a middle-aged woman in good health and CMV-seronegative. Sample: PBMCs. The chain uses TRBV5-1 and TRBJ1-4; possibly TRBD1 for D (5 bases). This chain's CDR3 is CASSARGSEKLFF. For the CDR3, the DNA is TGCGCCAGCAGCGCCCGGGGGTCCGAAAAACTGTTTTTT. Together with reference TRBV5-1 and TRBJ1-4, the CDR3 gives the full variable domain: KAGVTQTPRYLIKTRGQQVTLSCSPISGHRSVSWYQQTPGQGLQFLFEYFSETQRNKGNFPGRFSGRQFSNSRSEMNVSTLELGDSALYLCASSARGSEKLFFGSGTQLSVL.